At least ten counts were recorded for the clone carrying this T cell receptor (beta chain). The antigen is unknown. Libraries of TCR beta came from iRepertoire HTBI primers plus Arm-PCR of CDR3 regions. TCRdb re-called the multiplex PCR reads through MiXCR, storing one row per CDR3 protein. The table has 400,000 to 500,000 distinct CDR3 sequences, approximately 15% seen once; the top ten hold approximately 15%. This record comes from a study of regulatory T cells in long-lasting Graves disease. Whole-study findings and limits: Between persistent patients, about 2,700 public clonotypes were shared, exceeding the roughly 1,000 shared between new patients.

Time point of the sample: newly diagnosed GD, antithyroid drugs for less than 3 months. PBMCs were the source of the RNA used for TCR sequencing. This sample also appeared in a second study, on T cells in Graves' hyperthyroidism and ophthalmopathy. This second report adds: Hyperthyroidism had been newly diagnosed in patients aged 18 to 65, and its duration was under 2 months. Uncontrolled infection, other autoimmune disease, pregnancy or lactation led to exclusion. Most thyroid clonotypes expanded above 0.001 were also detected in blood.

Material: peripheral blood mononuclear cells (PBMCs), obtained at new diagnosis, from a patient treated with antithyroid drugs. The receptor's source is a woman aged 25 to 39 with Graves disease.

The chain's CDR3 is CASSLTSAGLRYNEQFF. DNA for the CDR3: TGTGCCAGCAGCTTGACTAGTGCGGGACTGAGGTACAATGAGCAGTTCTTC. The V call is TRBV7-9, the J call TRBJ2-1, with D possibly matching TRBD2 (6 bases). Between the trimmed V and J ends, which lost 3 bases and 4 bases, there was a span of 19 bases. The CDR3 covers 17 residues. The germline V gene has CDR1 SEHNR and CDR2 FQNEAQ (reference sequence).